This T cell receptor beta chain was captured in a study of shared clonotypes between healthy human individuals. Study information: Serving as donors were a couple of women and three men, whose ages spanned 18 to 49.

Naive-designated CD8 cells lacked CD45RO, were positively enriched for CCR7, and omitted terminally differentiated effector memory CD45RA+ cells. Per the germline V gene, CDR1 is SGHAT and CDR2 is FQNNGV. V gave up 4 bases and J gave up 2 bases; unmatched junction bases: 6. CDR3 size: 15 residues. The repertoire was sequenced with immunoSEQ multiplex PCR; TCRdb's copy has only in-frame clones and lacks some. The table includes 600,000 or so clones, 98% detected once. Sequenced: naive CD8+ T cells sorted from blood. The clonotype was recovered from a man aged 30 to 45 in good health. The chain carries TRBV11-2 and TRBJ2-3; 7 nucleotides line up with TRBD2. In DNA form, the CDR3 reads TGTGCCAGCAGCTACGGCGGGAGATACACAGATACGCAGTATTTT. Translating gives CASSYGGRYTDTQYF.